Below, 18 T cell receptor beta chains from the same sample are listed, as sequenced in a study of blood T cell repertoires in COVID-19. Here immunoSEQ multiplex PCR was the method, and the copy in TCRdb shows in-frame clones only, minus some. The sample records approximately 50,000 clones, 70% to 85% being singletons. The sequenced sample was peripheral blood. The receptors stem from a man between 65 and 85 years old with acute or convalescent COVID-19.

This clone was detected ten times or more. The chain recombines TRBV7-6 with TRBJ1-1; 7 positions agree with TRBD1. V shed 4 bases and J 2 bases; nucleotides not matched to a gene: 1. The V gene's germline CDR1 is SGHVS and CDR2 FNYEAQ. CDR3 size: 13 residues. This chain's CDR3 is CASSWDRNTEAFF. The CDR3 DNA is TGTGCCAGCAGCTGGGACAGAAACACTGAAGCTTTCTTT.

The chain is built from TRBV25-1 and TRBJ1-2, with TRBD1 matching 8 bases. The CDR3 has 16 amino acids. Germline trimming cut 4 bases from V and 3 bases from J; bases unmatched to any gene: 10. Looked up from germline, CDR1 is MGHDK and CDR2 is SYGVNS. The DNA for the CDR3 is TGTGCCAGCAGTGGCAGGGGGCGTCTTCGGGACTATGGCTACACCTTC. Translation gives CASSGRGRLRDYGYTF.

The V and J genes are TRBV15 and TRBJ2-1; a weak D match, TRBD2 (7 bases). CDR3 length: 14 residues. Trimming took 0 bases from V and 12 from J, leaving 15 bases between them. Germline CDR1 LNHNV, CDR2 YYDKDF (reference sequence). CDR3 DNA sequence: TGTGCCACCAGCAGAGATAAGGGGGGGCGAAGGCAGTTCTTC. Amino acids: CATSRDKGGRRQFF.

The sample holds one count of this clone. The V call is TRBV7-9, the J call TRBJ1-6; 11 positions match TRBD1. The germline V gene encodes CDR1 SEHNR and CDR2 FQNEAQ (reference sequence). V gave up 4 bases and J gave up 7 bases; unmatched junction bases: 6. The CDR3 loop spans 16 amino acids. CDR3 protein: CASSSRTGGRNSPLHF. CDR3 coding DNA: TGTGCCAGCAGCTCAAGGACAGGGGGCCGCAATTCACCCCTCCACTTT.

V gene TRBV27 combines with J gene TRBJ2-1, with 7 positions matching TRBD1. The CDR3 length is 15 residues. The trim removed 0 bases at V and 3 bases at J, leaving 2 bases unmatched. The germline gives CDR1 MNHEY, CDR2 SMNVEV (reference sequence). CDR3 coding DNA: TGTGCCAGCAGTTTATCCGGGACAGACTACAATGAGCAGTTCTTC. Its protein product is CASSLSGTDYNEQFF.

V gene TRBV11-2 combines with J gene TRBJ2-1; D perhaps matches TRBD2 (7 bases). V lost 0 bases to trimming and J lost 9 bases, with 18 bases between them. Germline values: CDR1 SGHAT, CDR2 FQNNGV. This CDR3 is built from 16 residues. The CDR3 region has the DNA TGTGCCAGCAGCTTAGATTGGAGGGGGGGACGAGGTGAGCAGTTCTTC. It codes for CASSLDWRGGRGEQFF. The full variable domain, completed using reference TRBV11-2 and TRBJ2-1, is EAGVAQSPRYKIIEKRQSVAFWCNPISGHATLYWYQQILGQGPKLLIQFQNNGVVDDSQLPKDRFSAERLKGVDSTLKIQPAKLEDSAVYLCASSLDWRGGRGEQFFGPGTRLTVL.

This clone was detected a few times. The chain carries TRBV19 and TRBJ1-5; no clear D gene. CDR1 and CDR2 (germline): LNHDA, SQIVND (reference sequence). V was pared by 3 bases and J by 3 bases, with 9 bases between. The CDR3 is 14 amino acids. The chain's CDR3 is CASSMNSFNQPQHF. The CDR3 DNA is TGTGCCAGTAGTATGAACAGCTTCAATCAGCCCCAGCATTTT.

This chain joins TRBV9 and TRBJ2-7; the D gene is possibly TRBD1 (6 bases). The CDR3 runs 15 residues. CDR1 and CDR2 (germline): SGDLS, YYNGEE. Trimming removed 4 bases at V and 2 bases at J, with 16 bases between. CDR3 sequence: CASSIAGTPAYEQYF. CDR3 bases: TGTGCCAGCAGCATAGCCGGGACACCAGCCTACGAGCAGTACTTC.

Ten or more counts support this clone. The chain links TRBV27 to TRBJ1-5; D is unresolved. The CDR3 loop spans 14 amino acids. V dropped 6 bases and J dropped 3 bases, with 12 bases sitting between them. Looked up from germline, CDR1 is MNHEY and CDR2 is SMNVEV (reference sequence). The CDR3 loop reads CASRIAGINQPQHF. The CDR3 region has the DNA TGTGCCAGCAGGATAGCTGGCATCAATCAGCCCCAGCATTTT.

This clone has a handful of counts. The V and J genes are TRBV3-1 (or the pseudogene TRBV3-2) and TRBJ2-3; 7 bases are a match to TRBD2. Germline V gene data show CDR1 as LGHDT and CDR2 as YNNKEL (reference sequence). Germline trimming cut 0 bases from V and 7 bases from J; bases unmatched to any gene: 4. The CDR3 is made up of 14 amino acids. This CDR3 reads CASSQEASGNTQYF. CDR3 sequence (DNA): TGTGCCAGCAGCCAAGAGGCTAGCGGAAATACGCAGTATTTT.

CDR3 sequence (DNA): TGCGCCAGCAGCTTGGCCGGACAGGGGGATGAGGCTTTCTTT. Translating gives CASSLAGQGDEAFF. The chain carries TRBV5-1 and TRBJ1-1; 10 nucleotides line up with TRBD1. The germline V gene has CDR1 SGHRS and CDR2 YFSETQ. The junction had 7 bases not matched to a gene; V was cut back by 0 bases and J by 11 bases. The CDR3 spans 14 residues.

Here the CDR3 DNA reads TGTGCCAGCAGGCTATCAATGCTGGGAAACACCATATATTTT. This gives the protein CASRLSMLGNTIYF. This chain joins TRBV6-5 and TRBJ1-3, with D uncertain. The germline V and J ends were trimmed by 6 bases and 4 bases, with 13 bases remaining between them. CDR1 and CDR2 from the germline V gene are MNHEY and SVGAGI. This CDR3 is 14 amino acids long.

This clone was recorded only once. V gene TRBV30 combines with J gene TRBJ1-1; TRBD1 matches at 7 bases. This CDR3 has 16 amino acids. The germline V gene has CDR1 GTSNPN and CDR2 SVGIG (reference sequence). The V segment lost 0 bases and the J segment 0 bases; nucleotides outside the gene matches: 7. CDR3 nucleotide sequence: TGTGCCTGGAGTGTAGGAGCAGGGGGAATGAACACTGAAGCTTTCTTT. Translated, it gives CAWSVGAGGMNTEAFF.

The V and J genes are TRBV7-8 and TRBJ1-1; 9 nucleotides agree with TRBD1. Germline-derived CDR1 and CDR2 are SGHVS and FQNEAQ. J was trimmed by 0 bases and V by 4 bases; bases with no gene match: 3. The CDR3 runs to 15 residues. The CDR3 bases are TGTGCCAGCAGCTACCGGGACAGGGTGAACACTGAAGCTTTCTTT. It yields the protein CASSYRDRVNTEAFF.

The rearrangement links TRBV30 to TRBJ2-5; 8 positions match TRBD1. The junction had 6 bases not matched to a gene; V was cut back by 3 bases and J by 0 bases. This CDR3 has 15 amino acids. Germline CDR1 reads GTSNPN; CDR2 reads SVGIG (reference sequence). CDR3 DNA: TGTGCCTGGAGATTAGGACAGGGCGACCAAGAGACCCAGTACTTC. It yields the protein CAWRLGQGDQETQYF.

The V and J genes are TRBV19 and TRBJ1-3; D is uncertain. Deletions cut 3 bases from V and 0 bases from J, with 9 bases between. The CDR3 consists of 15 residues. Per germline, CDR1 LNHDA and CDR2 SQIVND (reference sequence). CDR3 residues: CASSIADYSGNTIYF. For the CDR3, the DNA is TGTGCCAGTAGTATTGCAGACTACTCTGGAAACACCATATATTTT.

The chain is built from TRBV28 and TRBJ1-6; the match to TRBD1 covers 10 bases. CDR1 is MDHEN, CDR2 SYDVKM, per germline. Trimming at V came to 5 bases and at J to 10 bases, leaving 8 bases not matched to a gene. This CDR3 has 15 amino acids. The CDR3 nucleotides are TGTGCCAGCAGTACCGACAGGGGGCCCGGGTCACCCCTCCACTTT. This encodes CASSTDRGPGSPLHF.

The rearrangement links TRBV19 to TRBJ1-1; 7 bases agree with TRBD1. Trimming removed 1 base from V and 8 bases from J; junction bases left unmatched: 7. The CDR3 length is 14 residues. Germline V lookup: CDR1 LNHDA, CDR2 SQIVND (reference sequence). CDR3 coding DNA: TGTGCCAGTAGTATAGGAGGGGGCGGGGAGGAAGCTTTCTTT. It is translated as CASSIGGGGEEAFF.